This is a list of T cell receptor beta chains from one sample in a study of blood T cells in healthy people across ages. Via MiXCR, TCRdb re-called the 5' RACE reads, giving one row per CDR3 protein. The table lists hundreds of thousands of distinct CDR3 sequences, approximately 29% of them singletons. What was sequenced was blood. The receptors come from a woman older than 75 in good health. Each CDR3 is given with its conserved first and last residue. The D gene is left open where the match is weak. Some rows have no size entry. The others give once, few or many, or a class for an expanded clone.

d_gene	abundance	j_gene	v_gene	CDR3aa	CDR3nt
TRBD1	many	TRBJ1-4	TRBV4-3	CASSPRTGAEKLFF	TGCGCCAGCAGCCCTAGGACAGGGGCGGAAAAACTGTTTTTT
TRBD1	-	TRBJ1-1	TRBV14	CAGSHDVGQEAFF	TGTGCCGGCAGCCATGACGTGGGACAGGAAGCTTTCTTT
-	many	TRBJ2-3	TRBV3-1	CASSWSDTQYF	TGTGCCAGCAGCTGGTCAGATACGCAGTATTTT
-	many	TRBJ2-6	TRBV20-1	CSARQSRGLSSGANVLTF	TGCAGTGCTAGGCAAAGCAGGGGATTATCCTCTGGGGCCAACGTCCTGACTTTC
TRBD2	many	TRBJ2-6	TRBV6-5	CASARGVSGANVLTF	TGTGCCAGCGCACGGGGGGTCTCTGGGGCCAACGTCCTGACTTTC
TRBD1	many	TRBJ1-4	TRBV12-3/TRBV12-4	CASSSGQVRTNEKLFF	TGTGCCAGCAGTTCCGGACAGGTTCGAACTAATGAAAAACTGTTTTTT
TRBD1	many	TRBJ2-7	TRBV6-1	CASSVVRTGLYEQYF	TGTGCCAGCAGTGTAGTTCGGACAGGGCTCTACGAGCAGTACTTC
TRBD1	-	TRBJ2-4	TRBV20-1	CSARGQGWGQAKNIQYF	TGCAGTGCTCGCGGACAGGGGTGGGGGCAAGCCAAAAACATTCAGTACTTC
TRBD1	many	TRBJ2-7	TRBV4-1	CASSQAGTGGYEQYF	TGCGCCAGCAGCCAAGCCGGGACAGGGGGCTACGAGCAGTACTTC
TRBD1	many	TRBJ1-5	TRBV12-3/TRBV12-4	CASTGTANQPQHF	TGTGCCAGCACCGGGACAGCCAATCAGCCCCAGCATTTT
-	few	TRBJ2-2	TRBV10-3	CAISGQGLDTGELFF	TGTGCCATCAGTGGACAGGGACTGGACACCGGGGAGCTGTTTTTT
-	-	TRBJ2-3	TRBV12-3/TRBV12-4	CASSTGGAADVQYF	TGTGCCAGCAGCACAGGGGGGGCGGCAGATGTGCAGTATTTT
-	-	TRBJ2-7	TRBV20-1	CSARVTGTGEQYF	TGCAGTGCTAGAGTTACGGGAACGGGCGAGCAGTACTTC
TRBD1	many	TRBJ2-7	TRBV5-1	CASSGDRAYEQYF	TGTGCCAGCAGTGGGGACAGAGCCTACGAGCAGTACTTC
-	few	TRBJ1-1	TRBV20-1	CSARAQVEGAEAFF	TGCAGTGCTAGAGCTCAGGTGGAGGGTGCTGAAGCTTTCTTT
TRBD2	-	TRBJ2-1	TRBV20-1	CSARSQRGMYNEQFF	TGCAGTGCTAGATCCCAGCGGGGAATGTACAATGAGCAGTTCTTC
-	many	TRBJ2-1	TRBV9	CASSTTGFSYNEQFF	TGTGCCAGCAGTACAACAGGGTTCTCCTACAATGAGCAGTTCTTC
TRBD1	many	TRBJ2-2	TRBV7-2	CASRSTGGWKTGELFF	TGTGCCAGCAGATCAACAGGGGGTTGGAAGACCGGGGAGCTGTTTTTT
-	-	TRBJ1-2	TRBV5-6	CASSPPQEVISYGYTF	TGTGCCAGCAGCCCCCCCCAGGAGGTAATCTCCTATGGCTACACCTTC
-	-	TRBJ2-1	TRBV7-2	CASSSSSAVPGGNEQFF	TGTGCCAGCAGCTCATCCTCAGCAGTCCCGGGCGGAAATGAGCAGTTCTTC
-	-	TRBJ1-6	TRBV6-5	CASSVGPQADSPLYF	TGTGCCAGCAGTGTCGGACCTCAAGCCGATTCACCCCTCTACTTT
TRBD1	-	TRBJ1-1	TRBV9	CASSVGQGGAEAFF	TGTGCCAGCAGCGTCGGACAGGGGGGGGCTGAAGCTTTCTTT
TRBD1	-	TRBJ2-4	TRBV20-1	CSARTGEDIQYF	TGCAGTGCTAGGACAGGGGAGGACATTCAGTACTTC
-	many	TRBJ2-5	TRBV7-9	CASSLGGPRYQETQYF	TGTGCCAGCAGCTTAGGAGGTCCCAGGTACCAAGAGACCCAGTACTTC
TRBD2	many	TRBJ2-5	TRBV15	CATSRGRSGGPQTQYF	TGTGCCACCAGCAGAGGAAGGAGCGGGGGCCCCCAGACCCAGTACTTC
-	-	TRBJ1-5	TRBV28	CASIASAGPGQPQHF	TGTGCCAGCATAGCTTCGGCAGGGCCAGGACAGCCCCAGCATTTT
TRBD1	-	TRBJ1-2	TRBV6-5	CASSYSRQGYGYTF	TGTGCCAGCAGTTACTCGAGACAGGGGTATGGCTACACCTTC
-	many	TRBJ2-3	TRBV20-1	CSAWWGADTQYF	TGCAGTGCTTGGTGGGGGGCAGATACGCAGTATTTT
-	once	TRBJ2-7	TRBV20-1	CSARPSSASYEQYF	TGCAGTGCTAGACCTTCTAGCGCGTCCTACGAGCAGTACTTC
TRBD2	-	TRBJ2-2	TRBV12-3/TRBV12-4	CASSRTSGGTGELFF	TGTGCCAGCAGTCGGACTAGCGGGGGCACCGGGGAGCTGTTTTTT
-	-	TRBJ1-5	TRBV6-1	CASSETGFVSNQPQHF	TGTGCCAGCAGTGAGACAGGATTCGTAAGCAATCAGCCCCAGCATTTT
TRBD2	-	TRBJ2-5	TRBV20-1	CSARPLAGAGQETQYF	TGCAGTGCTAGACCGCTAGCGGGAGCGGGACAAGAGACCCAGTACTTC
TRBD1	many	TRBJ2-7	TRBV19	CASSIDPTPGTGVEQYF	TGTGCCAGTAGTATAGATCCCACACCCGGGACAGGGGTCGAGCAGTACTTC
TRBD1	many	TRBJ2-1	TRBV29-1	CSVEIWDSDYNEQFF	TGCAGCGTTGAAATTTGGGACAGTGACTACAATGAGCAGTTCTTC
TRBD2	many	TRBJ2-1	TRBV14	CASSQDIRAGSYNEQFF	TGTGCCAGCAGCCAAGACATAAGAGCGGGGTCCTACAATGAGCAGTTCTTC
-	-	TRBJ1-6	TRBV28	CASSSDRGPGSPLHF	TGTGCCAGCAGTTCCGACCGGGGGCCTGGTTCACCCCTCCACTTT
TRBD1	many	TRBJ2-1	TRBV11-2	CASTRDRGRNEQFF	TGTGCCAGCACCCGGGACAGGGGGAGGAATGAGCAGTTCTTC
TRBD2	-	TRBJ2-4	TRBV2	CTTTEAGGQLAKNIQYF	TGTACCACGACGGAGGCGGGAGGCCAATTAGCCAAAAACATTCAGTACTTC
TRBD1	many	TRBJ2-7	TRBV6-1	CASSVGQGFFDEQYF	TGTGCCAGCAGTGTTGGACAGGGTTTTTTCGACGAGCAGTACTTC
-	-	TRBJ1-2	TRBV3-1	CASNPGAGRGYTF	TGTGCCAGCAATCCGGGGGCAGGTCGTGGCTACACCTTC
-	-	TRBJ2-1	TRBV20-1	CSARKALVQGHEQFF	TGCAGTGCTAGGAAGGCCCTTGTACAGGGACATGAGCAGTTCTTC
-	-	TRBJ2-5	TRBV24-1	CATSDLATDQETQYF	TGTGCCACCAGTGATTTAGCGACAGATCAAGAGACCCAGTACTTC
TRBD1	many	TRBJ2-1	TRBV12-3/TRBV12-4	CASRYYTGGGNEQFF	TGTGCCAGCAGGTATTATACAGGGGGCGGCAATGAGCAGTTCTTC
TRBD2	many	TRBJ2-5	TRBV7-2	CASSPAIWAGEETQYF	TGTGCCAGCAGCCCCGCGATTTGGGCGGGAGAAGAGACCCAGTACTTC
-	many	TRBJ2-4	TRBV5-6	CASSPGQSVIQYF	TGTGCCAGCAGCCCCGGGCAGTCTGTCATTCAGTACTTC
-	many	TRBJ1-1	TRBV7-2	CASSLHRGTEAFF	TGTGCCAGCAGCCTACATCGGGGGACTGAAGCTTTCTTT
TRBD1	many	TRBJ2-7	TRBV20-1	CSATGAPGQGGYEQYF	TGCAGTGCTACGGGGGCCCCGGGACAGGGAGGCTACGAGCAGTACTTC
TRBD1	-	TRBJ2-7	TRBV27	CASSSIDRGYEQYF	TGTGCCAGCAGTTCCATAGACAGGGGTTACGAGCAGTACTTC
TRBD1	few	TRBJ1-1	TRBV6-1	CASSLGQGVVNTEAFF	TGTGCCAGCAGTCTAGGACAGGGGGTAGTGAACACTGAAGCTTTCTTT
TRBD1	many	TRBJ1-2	TRBV27	CASRTDRESTYGYTF	TGTGCCAGCAGGACGGACAGGGAGAGTACATATGGCTACACCTTC
-	-	TRBJ2-7	TRBV2	CASSEFRTCDEQYF	TGTGCCAGCAGTGAATTTCGGACTTGCGACGAGCAGTACTTC
TRBD1	-	TRBJ2-6	TRBV20-1	CSAPQGAGGANVLTF	TGCAGTGCCCCACAGGGGGCAGGAGGGGCCAACGTCCTGACTTTC
TRBD2	-	TRBJ2-3	TRBV15	CVTSRDRLGGGATDTQYF	TGTGTCACCAGCAGAGATCGTCTAGGCGGGGGGGCCACAGATACGCAGTATTTT
-	-	TRBJ1-5	TRBV20-1	CSARDYRDSSNQPQHF	TGCAGTGCTAGGGACTACAGGGATAGCAGCAATCAGCCCCAGCATTTT
-	many	TRBJ1-2	TRBV5-4	CASSPGGQSSYGYTF	TGTGCCAGCAGCCCGGGAGGACAGTCAAGCTATGGCTACACCTTC
TRBD2	-	TRBJ2-5	TRBV5-1	CASSLEWGGSETQYF	TGCGCCAGCAGCTTGGAATGGGGGGGTAGTGAGACCCAGTACTTC
-	many	TRBJ2-7	TRBV5-1	CASSSYEDRFRNEQYF	TGCGCCAGCAGCTCGTACGAAGACAGGTTTAGGAACGAGCAGTACTTC
-	many	TRBJ2-7	TRBV29-1	CSVQRDYEQYF	TGCAGCGTTCAACGGGACTACGAGCAGTACTTC
TRBD2	-	TRBJ2-3	TRBV7-2	CASSLVTSFADTQYF	TGTGCCAGCAGCTTAGTGACTAGCTTCGCAGATACGCAGTATTTT
TRBD1	-	TRBJ2-5	TRBV27	CASSLRDRGRSQETQYF	TGTGCCAGCAGTTTGCGCGACAGGGGAAGGTCCCAAGAGACCCAGTACTTC